These T cell receptor beta chains were read from a single sample in a study of a mutant IDH1 vaccine in newly diagnosed glioma. The protocol was immunoSEQ multiplex PCR, while the TCRdb copy is restricted to in-frame clones and leaves out a portion. The data show about 33,000 clones, roughly nine tenths seen once. The source was PBMCs, collected from a glioma patient treated with radiotherapy, temozolomide or both. Receptors were obtained from a woman aged 35 to 49 with glioma. Each CDR3 is given with its conserved first and last residue. A D gene is named only where the DNA matches it firmly. Some rows have no size entry. The others give once, few or many, or a class for an expanded clone.

v_gene	j_gene	d_gene	abundance	CDR3aa	CDR3nt
TRBV15	TRBJ2-1	TRBD2	NA	CATSRDLASGSINNEQFF	TGTGCCACCAGCAGAGATCTAGCGAGCGGGAGTATTAACAATGAGCAGTTCTTC
TRBV5-4	TRBJ1-2	TRBD1	NA	CASNVQGASYTF	TGTGCCAGCAATGTACAGGGGGCGAGCTACACCTTC
TRBV5-6	TRBJ1-2	NA	NA	CASSLTGFYGYTF	TGTGCCAGCAGCCTGACAGGTTTCTATGGCTACACCTTC
TRBV4-3	TRBJ2-2	TRBD1	NA	CASSQVGQGAGELFF	TGCGCCAGCAGCCAAGTGGGACAGGGGGCCGGGGAGCTGTTTTTT
TRBV5-4	TRBJ2-3	NA	few	CASTPQGGIRDTQYF	TGTGCCAGCACCCCCCAGGGCGGGATACGGGATACGCAGTATTTT
TRBV7-9	TRBJ1-4	TRBD1	NA	CASSPGQGEPGMFF	TGTGCCAGCAGCCCGGGACAGGGGGAACCAGGGATGTTTTTT
TRBV7-2	TRBJ2-3	NA	NA	CASSRDADTQYF	TGTGCCAGCAGCCGTGATGCAGATACGCAGTATTTT
TRBV5-1	TRBJ2-5	TRBD2	NA	CASSQPVGGSGETQYF	TGCGCCAGCAGCCAACCGGTGGGGGGGTCGGGAGAGACCCAGTACTTC
TRBV29-1	TRBJ1-5	NA	NA	CSVPTANSNQPQHF	TGCAGCGTCCCGACAGCTAATAGCAATCAGCCCCAGCATTTT
TRBV7-8	TRBJ1-4	NA	once	CASSPRRSGSEKLFF	TGTGCCAGCAGCCCGAGACGCTCAGGGAGTGAAAAACTGTTTTTT
TRBV5-1	TRBJ2-1	NA	NA	CASSLERYNEQFF	TGCGCCAGCAGCTTGGAACGATACAATGAGCAGTTCTTC
TRBV6-5	TRBJ1-2	TRBD1	NA	CASSSLGQGGYGYTF	TGTGCCAGCAGTTCCCTGGGACAGGGGGGCTATGGCTACACCTTC
TRBV6-6	TRBJ1-1	NA	NA	CASRLQGSPSNTEAFF	TGTGCCAGCAGATTACAGGGATCCCCCTCGAACACTGAAGCTTTCTTT
TRBV7-2	TRBJ2-3	NA	NA	CASSLSPSGTDTQYF	TGTGCCAGCAGCTTATCCCCTAGCGGCACAGATACGCAGTATTTT
TRBV5-1	TRBJ2-1	TRBD1	NA	CASRPTGGSYNEQFF	TGCGCCAGCAGGCCGACAGGGGGCTCCTACAATGAGCAGTTCTTC
TRBV5-4	TRBJ2-3	NA	NA	CASSWAGEDTQYF	TGTGCCAGCAGCTGGGCAGGCGAAGATACGCAGTATTTT
TRBV5-4	TRBJ2-5	TRBD2	NA	CASSAGGQETQYF	TGTGCCAGCAGCGCGGGAGGGCAAGAGACCCAGTACTTC
TRBV5-1	TRBJ2-2	NA	NA	CASSPVDLTGELFF	TGCGCCAGCAGCCCGGTAGATCTCACCGGGGAGCTGTTTTTT
TRBV4-2	TRBJ2-7	TRBD2	NA	CASSQGLAGGYEQYF	TGTGCCAGCAGCCAAGGTCTAGCGGGAGGCTACGAGCAGTACTTC
TRBV4-3	TRBJ2-1	NA	NA	CASSQVAGNNNEQFF	TGCGCCAGCAGCCAAGTCGCGGGGAATAACAATGAGCAGTTCTTC
TRBV4-1	TRBJ2-7	NA	NA	CASSQGPSVSYEQYF	TGCGCCAGCAGCCAAGGCCCTAGCGTATCCTACGAGCAGTACTTC
TRBV30	TRBJ2-5	NA	NA	CAWSGARQGTQYF	TGTGCCTGGAGTGGCGCGAGGCAGGGGACCCAGTACTTC
TRBV7-7	TRBJ2-2	NA	NA	CASSPSRGGNTGELFF	TGTGCTAGCAGCCCGAGCAGGGGGGGTAACACCGGGGAGCTGTTTTTT
TRBV2	TRBJ1-2	NA	NA	CASSEMGAGYGYTF	TGTGCCAGCAGTGAAATGGGGGCGGGCTATGGCTACACCTTC
TRBV6-1	TRBJ2-3	NA	NA	CASSDLGWTDTQYF	TGTGCCAGCAGTGATTTGGGCTGGACAGATACGCAGTATTTT
TRBV5-6	TRBJ1-2	NA	NA	CASSGLAAFGYTF	TGTGCCAGCTCTGGGTTAGCGGCGTTTGGCTACACCTTC
TRBV5-1	TRBJ1-1	NA	NA	CASQGLGDPLNTEAFF	TGCGCCAGCCAGGGGTTAGGGGATCCGCTGAACACTGAAGCTTTCTTT
TRBV19	TRBJ1-1	NA	NA	CASSIAPPSGSVNTEAFF	TGTGCCAGTAGTATAGCCCCCCCCAGTGGCAGCGTGAACACTGAAGCTTTCTTT
TRBV7-9	TRBJ1-5	TRBD1	once	CASSLSDRVGNQPQHF	TGTGCCAGCAGCTTATCCGACAGGGTCGGCAATCAGCCCCAGCATTTT
TRBV4-3	TRBJ2-5	NA	NA	CASSQDRTAVGTQYF	TGCGCCAGCAGCCAAGATAGGACTGCGGTAGGGACCCAGTACTTC
TRBV30	TRBJ2-2	NA	NA	CARKAASNTGELFF	TGTGCCAGAAAGGCAGCCTCGAACACCGGGGAGCTGTTTTTT
TRBV4-2	TRBJ1-2	NA	NA	CASSQGRDGGYTF	TGTGCCAGCAGCCAAGGTCGGGACGGTGGCTACACCTTC
TRBV2	TRBJ1-2	NA	once	CASTANRDEYGYTF	TGTGCCAGCACCGCAAACAGGGATGAGTATGGCTACACCTTC
TRBV6-5	TRBJ2-7	TRBD2	NA	CASGASGLSYEQYF	TGTGCCTCGGGGGCTAGCGGGTTAAGCTACGAGCAGTACTTC
TRBV30	TRBJ2-7	NA	NA	CAWSRDNSYEQYF	TGTGCCTGGAGCCGGGACAACTCCTACGAGCAGTACTTC
TRBV27	TRBJ1-2	NA	NA	CASSYRLSVMGTGYTF	TGTGCCAGCAGTTATCGTTTGTCCGTTATGGGAACTGGCTACACCTTC
TRBV2	TRBJ1-1	TRBD1	NA	CASRDRGNTEAFF	TGTGCCAGCAGGGACAGGGGCAACACTGAAGCTTTCTTT
TRBV6-5	TRBJ1-1	TRBD1	NA	CASRDRESSEAFF	TGTGCCAGCAGGGACAGGGAATCCTCTGAAGCTTTCTTT
TRBV11-3	TRBJ1-2	TRBD1	NA	CASSLGDRGPYGYTF	TGTGCCAGCAGCTTAGGGGACAGGGGCCCTTATGGCTACACCTTC
TRBV2	TRBJ1-6	NA	few	CASSTGRGDSSPLHF	TGTGCCAGCAGTACCGGCCGGGGGGATAGTTCACCCCTCCACTTT
TRBV6-5	TRBJ1-2	NA	NA	CASRPGRIYGYTF	TGTGCCAGCAGGCCAGGGAGGATCTATGGCTACACCTTC
TRBV2	TRBJ1-1	TRBD1	NA	CASKRQGGNTEAFF	TGTGCCAGCAAACGACAGGGAGGGAACACTGAAGCTTTCTTT
TRBV4-2	TRBJ1-2	NA	NA	CASSQVQREAGYTF	TGTGCCAGCAGCCAAGTCCAAAGGGAGGCTGGCTACACCTTC
TRBV4-1	TRBJ1-1	NA	NA	CASSQDLMADNMNTEAFF	TGCGCCAGCAGCCAAGATCTTATGGCAGACAACATGAACACTGAAGCTTTCTTT
TRBV7-2	TRBJ2-1	NA	NA	CASSLSGGGRTYNEQFF	TGTGCCAGCAGCTTATCCGGCGGGGGCCGCACCTACAATGAGCAGTTCTTC
TRBV7-2	TRBJ2-7	NA	once	CASSLAGTGYEQYF	TGTGCCAGCAGCTTAGCCGGGACTGGGTACGAGCAGTACTTC
TRBV14	TRBJ2-1	TRBD2	NA	CASSLGASGDYNEQFF	TGTGCCAGCAGCCTTGGCGCTAGCGGGGATTACAATGAGCAGTTCTTC
TRBV14	TRBJ2-1	TRBD2	NA	CASAPAGGRDEQFF	TGTGCCAGCGCACCCGCGGGGGGGCGAGACGAGCAGTTCTTC
TRBV4-3	TRBJ1-4	NA	NA	CASSQGGQRPPTNEKLFF	TGCGCCAGCAGCCAAGGGGGCCAACGACCTCCCACTAATGAAAAACTGTTTTTT
TRBV5-4	TRBJ1-4	NA	few	CASSLGGGEKLFF	TGTGCCAGCAGCTTGGGTGGGGGTGAAAAACTGTTTTTT
TRBV27	TRBJ2-2	TRBD1	NA	CASSLRDRPNTGELFF	TGTGCCAGCAGTTTACGGGACAGACCGAACACCGGGGAGCTGTTTTTT
TRBV18	TRBJ1-1	TRBD1	NA	CASSQGQGKIAEAFF	TGTGCCAGCTCACAAGGACAGGGGAAAATCGCTGAAGCTTTCTTT
TRBV2	TRBJ2-5	NA	NA	CASLEGLPWETQYF	TGTGCCAGCCTCGAGGGACTGCCATGGGAGACCCAGTACTTC
TRBV6-1	TRBJ1-1	NA	few	CASKGGLNTEAFF	TGTGCCAGCAAAGGGGGACTGAACACTGAAGCTTTCTTT
TRBV6-5	TRBJ2-4	NA	NA	CASSYSWGPDIQYF	TGTGCCAGCAGTTACTCGTGGGGGCCGGACATTCAGTACTTC